This T cell receptor (beta chain) was observed in a study of cytomegalovirus exposure and HLA in healthy donors. While unrecorded immune exposures were likely, the donors were nominally healthy when sampled. PCR involved 60 Vbeta and 13 Jbeta primers. Produced via immunoSEQ multiplex PCR; TCRdb's table is partial and in-frame only. The sample contains roughly 200,000 clones, about 89% of which appear only once. After removal of 0 bases from V and 9 bases from J, the junction contained 4 bases not matched to a gene. In germline, CDR1 is MNHNS, CDR2 SASEGT. The CDR3 is made up of 13 amino acids. The TCR comes from a young man in good health and CMV-seronegative. This chain links TRBV6-1 with TRBJ1-1; 7 bases align to TRBD1. The sample consisted of PBMCs. The CDR3 here is CASSEARQGKAFF. CDR3 nucleotides: TGTGCCAGCAGTGAAGCCCGACAGGGAAAAGCTTTCTTT.